Shown below are 5 T cell receptor beta chains from a single sample sequenced in a study of beta chain bispecific antibodies for T cell cancers. Study-level results: Normal T cells contributed less of the targeted TRBV signal than the leukemia cells did.

TCRdb analysed the 5' RACE reads with MiXCR anew, one entry per CDR3 protein. The sample has about 20,000 distinct CDR3 sequences; over 2% are singletons. Either OKT3 anti-CD3 antibody or CD3/CD28 beads expanded T cells from blood mononuclear cells over 3 days. Which antigens these TCRs recognize remains unknown. The specimen was healthy donor T cells cultured with leukemia cells. The source is a human donor in good health. Some clones in this sample may be carry-over from other donors' samples.

This clonotype was detected many times. J is TRBJ2-3 and V is TRBV15, with TRBD1 matching over 9 bases. Germline V gene sequence: CDR1 LNHNV, CDR2 YYDKDF (reference sequence). V shed 1 base and J 6 bases; nucleotides not matched to a gene: 5. The CDR3 sequence is 15 residues long. CDR3 bases: TGTGCCACCAGCAGAGGGGGACAGGGAAGGGATACGCAGTATTTT. Translating gives CATSRGGQGRDTQYF.

The sample holds a few counts of this clonotype. This rearrangement joins TRBV6-5 to TRBJ2-7; unclear D gene. The CDR3 length is 14 residues. V lost 5 bases to trimming and J lost 1 base, with 12 bases between them. CDR1 is MNHEY, CDR2 SVGAGI, per germline. The CDR3 loop is CASSPTVRSYEQYF. As DNA, the CDR3 is TGTGCCAGCAGTCCCACAGTCCGTTCCTACGAGCAGTACTTC.

The sample holds many counts of this clonotype. The chain joins TRBV2 to TRBJ2-7; D might be TRBD1 (5 bases). Germline V gene sequence: CDR1 SNHLY, CDR2 FYNNEI. The CDR3 totals 14 residues. V lost 6 bases to trimming and J lost 1 base, with 13 bases between them. The CDR3 protein is CASSYRSASYEQYF. In DNA form, the CDR3 reads TGTGCCAGCAGCTACAGGAGTGCGTCCTACGAGCAGTACTTC.

This clonotype was counted a few times. The chain recombines TRBV20-1 with TRBJ1-5, with D maybe TRBD1 (5 bases). This CDR3 spans 17 amino acids. Trimming shortened V by 6 bases and J by 4 bases, and 25 bases separated the two germline ends. CDR1 and CDR2 from the germline V gene are DFQATT and SNEGSKA (reference sequence). CDR3 in DNA: TGCAGTGCCAACGAAAAGAGCGACAGTCTCCTAAATCAGCCCCAGCATTTT. It encodes CSANEKSDSLLNQPQHF.

This clonotype was seen at least ten times. This rearrangement joins TRBV19 to TRBJ1-2, with D hard to call. The CDR3 extends over 15 amino acids. V was shortened by 5 bases and J by 4 bases, with 17 bases between the two germline ends. Germline values: CDR1 LNHDA, CDR2 SQIVND (reference sequence). The CDR3 spells CASSFTPGPSYGYTF. For the CDR3, the DNA is TGTGCCAGTAGTTTCACTCCGGGTCCTTCCTATGGCTACACCTTC.